This paragraph reports one T cell receptor (beta chain). Other DNA sequences in the sample encode the same CDR3. This entry comes from a study of blood T cell repertoires in COVID-19. Study information: T cells, B-cell-depleted T cells, or PBMCs supplied cDNA or gDNA.

In the original analysis: Amplification of reference gene primers provided the estimated nucleated cell counts. Profiled with immunoSEQ multiplex PCR; TCRdb holds only in-frame clones, not every one. For V, J and clone size, that table is used; D and trimming come from the DNA. The table shows 250,000 to 300,000 clones, with 75% to 90% occurring only once. This receptor was obtained from a man aged 60 to 69 who had recovered from COVID-19. Sequencing was done on a sample of peripheral blood.

CDR3 sequence: CSARGGDTQYF. CDR3 coding DNA: TGCAGTGCTAGAGGCGGGGATACGCAGTATTTT. The chain links TRBV20-1 to TRBJ2-3; tentative D call: TRBD2 (5 bases). Germline CDR1 is DFQATT and CDR2 is SNEGSKA (reference sequence). V dropped 1 base and J dropped 6 bases, with 5 bases sitting between them. The CDR3 has 11 amino acids.